This entry lists 20 T cell receptor beta chains sequenced from one sample in a study of blood T cell repertoires in COVID-19. Data came from immunoSEQ multiplex PCR; TCRdb stores just in-frame clones and leaves some out. In the table there are about 43,000 clones, around 90% of which are singletons. The sequencing sample was made of peripheral blood. These receptor sequences come from an elderly woman with active COVID-19.

The V and J genes are TRBV23-1 and TRBJ2-5, with D perhaps TRBD1 (6 bases). TRBV23-1 carries the ORF label, with uncertain function. The CDR3 is made up of 18 amino acids. The V gene lost 0 bases and the J gene lost 5 bases, with 22 bases spanning the gap. CDR3 region: CASSQSWAGENGAETQYF. CDR3 sequence (DNA): TGCGCCAGCAGTCAATCGTGGGCAGGGGAGAACGGGGCGGAGACCCAGTACTTC.

The chain combines TRBV19 with TRBJ1-5; maybe TRBD1 (6 bases). Trimming took 5 bases from V and 5 from J, leaving 7 bases between them. In germline, CDR1 is LNHDA, CDR2 SQIVND (reference sequence). The CDR3 has 12 amino acids. The CDR3, as DNA: TGTGCCAGTAGTGAGGGGGATCAGCCCCAGCATTTT. Its translation is CASSEGDQPQHF.

The J gene is TRBJ2-3, the V gene TRBV14, with 11 bases identical to TRBD2. Germline CDR1 and CDR2: SGHDN and FVKESK. The CDR3 consists of 17 residues. V was clipped by 1 base and J by 0 bases; unmatched bases: 3. CDR3 in amino acids: CASSQGRLAGSTDTQYF. DNA of the CDR3: TGTGCCAGCAGCCAAGGCCGACTAGCGGGGAGCACAGATACGCAGTATTTT.

This CDR3 reads CASSFLGGGAGQPQHF. The CDR3 DNA sequence: TGTGCCAGCAGCTTTCTGGGCGGGGGCGCGGGTCAGCCCCAGCATTTT. The chain combines TRBV5-7 with TRBJ1-5; D might be TRBD1 (6 bases). TRBV5-7 is assigned to the ORF class and has an uncertain function. CDR3 size: 16 residues. V shed 2 bases and J shed 6 bases, with 18 bases lying between them.

Here the CDR3 reads CASSPAGLAGGSGEQFF. CDR3 sequence (DNA): TGTGCCAGCAGCCCGGCGGGACTAGCGGGGGGGTCTGGTGAGCAGTTCTTC. V gene TRBV7-2 combines with J gene TRBJ2-1; TRBD2 matches at 16 bases. This CDR3 contains 17 residues. CDR1 SGHTA and CDR2 FQGNSA come from the germline V gene. Unmatched junction bases numbered 10, after V lost 5 bases and J lost 9 bases.

The rearrangement uses TRBV27 and TRBJ1-2; TRBD1 aligns across 10 bases. Trimming cost V 0 bases and J 4 bases; bases outside gene matches: 8. CDR3 size: 17 residues. Germline V lookup: CDR1 MNHEY, CDR2 SMNVEV (reference sequence). CDR3 sequence reads: CASSLSTGGASGYGYTF. The CDR3, as DNA: TGTGCCAGCAGTTTATCGACAGGGGGCGCTTCCGGCTATGGCTACACCTTC.

The rearrangement links TRBV28 to TRBJ1-1, with 8 bases identical to TRBD1. V lost 4 bases and J lost 3; bases outside the gene matches: 7. The CDR3 spans 15 residues. Per germline, CDR1 MDHEN and CDR2 SYDVKM. Written as DNA, the CDR3 is TGTGCCAGCAGTTCGCTTACAGGGGGGTACACTGAAGCTTTCTTT. Translation: CASSSLTGGYTEAFF. The full variable domain, with the rest looked up from reference TRBV28 and TRBJ1-1, is DVKVTQSSRYLVKRTGEKVFLECVQDMDHENMFWYRQDPGLGLRLIYFSYDVKMKEKGDIPEGYSVSREKKERFSLILESASTNQTSMYLCASSSLTGGYTEAFFGQGTRLTVV.

J is TRBJ1-4 and V is TRBV5-1; 7 bases match TRBD1. V dropped 5 bases and J dropped 5; count of bases not matched to a gene: 6. The germline V gene has CDR1 SGHRS and CDR2 YFSETQ. This CDR3 region has 14 residues. CDR3: CASRGGQPNEKLFF. The CDR3 DNA sequence: TGCGCCAGCAGGGGGGGACAGCCAAATGAAAAACTGTTTTTT. Filled out from reference TRBV5-1 and TRBJ1-4, the complete variable domain reads KAGVTQTPRYLIKTRGQQVTLSCSPISGHRSVSWYQQTPGQGLQFLFEYFSETQRNKGNFPGRFSGRQFSNSRSEMNVSTLELGDSALYLCASRGGQPNEKLFFGSGTQLSVL.

V is TRBV30 and J is TRBJ1-1, with D unresolved. V shed 1 base and J shed 0 bases, with 6 bases lying between them. CDR1 GTSNPN and CDR2 SVGIG come from the germline V gene (reference sequence). The CDR3 has 13 amino acids. CDR3 region: CAWSGPMNTEAFF. The CDR3 DNA follows: TGTGCCTGGAGTGGCCCTATGAACACTGAAGCTTTCTTT.

J is TRBJ2-5 and V is TRBV5-4; D remains ambiguous. Germline assignment: CDR1 SGHNT and CDR2 YYREEE (reference sequence). The CDR3 is 12 residues long. V dropped 1 base and J dropped 4 bases, with 5 bases sitting between them. The CDR3 DNA follows: TGTGCCAGCAGCTTGACTGGAGAGACCCAGTACTTC. Protein product: CASSLTGETQYF.

The rearrangement joins TRBV7-9 to TRBJ2-2, with D possibly matching TRBD1 (5 bases). Trimming shortened V by 1 base and J by 5 bases, and 14 bases separated the two germline ends. The CDR3 is 16 amino acids. The germline CDR1 and CDR2 sequences are SEHNR and FQNEAQ (reference sequence). CDR3 sequence (DNA): TGTGCCAGCAGCTTAGTAGCAGGGCTCCATACCGGGGAGCTGTTTTTT. The encoded protein is CASSLVAGLHTGELFF. The whole variable domain, filled in from reference TRBV7-9 and TRBJ2-2, reads DTGVSQNPRHKITKRGQNVTFRCDPISEHNRLYWYRQTLGQGPEFLTYFQNEAQLEKSRLLSDRFSAERPKGSFSTLEIQRTEQGDSAMYLCASSLVAGLHTGELFFGEGSRLTVL.

A note on this clone: The DNA is left out, because the CDR3 cannot be placed on it with certainty; the CDR3 is given as TCRdb lists it. The J gene is TRBJ1-4, the V gene TRBV28; TRBD1 is taken as the D call from the table, unchecked against the DNA. Looked up from germline, CDR1 is MDHEN and CDR2 is SYDVKM. The CDR3 extends over 15 residues, inclusive of both ends. The CDR3 loop is CASSFFGQGNEKLFF.

This clone was found once. The chain carries TRBV12-3 or TRBV12-4 and TRBJ2-3; D ambiguous. CDR3 length: 13 amino acids. The V end lost 6 bases, the J end lost 3 bases, and 10 bases lay between the germline ends. The CDR3 protein is CASSLSGTDTQYF. In DNA form, the CDR3 reads TGTGCCAGCAGCCTCTCCGGGACAGATACGCAGTATTTT.

The genes are TRBV12-3 or TRBV12-4 and TRBJ1-6; D unresolved. The V end lost 4 bases, the J end lost 10 bases, and 11 bases lay between the germline ends. CDR3 length: 13 residues. This chain's CDR3 is CASSSRQDSPLHF. The CDR3 DNA sequence: TGTGCCAGCAGTTCGCGACAAGACTCACCCCTCCACTTT.

This chain uses TRBV5-5 with TRBJ1-2; D is perhaps TRBD1 (6 bases). Between the trimmed V and J ends, which lost 4 bases and 6 bases, there was a span of 16 bases. This CDR3 is built from 14 residues. Germline V gives CDR1 SGHKS, CDR2 YYEKEE (reference sequence). Here the CDR3 DNA reads TGTGCCAGCAGCCCCCGGGGGGGGGCTCATGGCTACACCTTC. Its protein product is CASSPRGGAHGYTF.

J is TRBJ1-5 and V is TRBV6-5; 8 nucleotides line up with TRBD1. Trimming at V came to 6 bases and at J to 2 bases, leaving 6 bases not matched to a gene. The CDR3 runs 15 residues. Per germline, CDR1 MNHEY and CDR2 SVGAGI. In nucleotides, the CDR3 is TGTGCCAGCAGCGTGGACAGGGCGGGCAATCAGCCCCAGCATTTT. This sequence encodes CASSVDRAGNQPQHF.

This chain links TRBV5-1 with TRBJ2-1; 12 bases align to TRBD2. The CDR3 has 16 amino acids. Germline CDR1 is SGHRS and CDR2 is YFSETQ. J gave up 5 bases and V 5 bases, and 8 bases lay outside the gene matches. The CDR3 loop reads CASSRTSGGPDNEQFF. The CDR3 DNA is TGCGCCAGCAGTCGAACTAGCGGGGGGCCCGACAATGAGCAGTTCTTC.

V gene TRBV19 combines with J gene TRBJ2-3; 7 bases are a match to TRBD2. Losses at the gene ends were 9 bases for V and 2 bases for J; bases not matched to a gene: 11. The CDR3 sequence is 15 residues long. Germline CDR1 LNHDA, CDR2 SQIVND (reference sequence). The CDR3 protein is CASETSGGTTDTQYF. The CDR3 nucleotides are TGTGCCAGCGAGACGTCGGGGGGTACCACAGATACGCAGTATTTT.

This clone was seen a single time. The chain combines TRBV27 with TRBJ2-7, with 9 bases aligning to TRBD1. Germline CDR1 is MNHEY and CDR2 is SMNVEV (reference sequence). This CDR3 has 17 amino acids. V shed 5 bases, J shed 6 bases, and the junction held 17 bases outside the gene matches. The CDR3 region is CASSNQLTGTGKSEQYF. In nucleotides, the CDR3 is TGTGCCAGCAGTAACCAGCTCACCGGGACAGGGAAGAGCGAGCAGTACTTC.

The chain is built from TRBV4-2 and TRBJ2-6, with TRBD2 matching over 9 bases. The CDR3 sequence is 17 residues long. The V gene's germline CDR1 is LGHNA and CDR2 YNFKEQ. The V gene end was trimmed by 3 bases and the J gene end by 1 base; junction bases not matched to a gene: 4. The DNA of the CDR3 is TGTGCCAGCAGCCACTCCAGCGGGGGGTCTGGGGCCAACGTCCTGACTTTC. This translates into CASSHSSGGSGANVLTF.